A selection of T cell receptor beta chains follows, all from one sample in a study of CD8 T cells in Susac syndrome. TCRdb reanalysed the immunoSEQ multiplex PCR reads using MiXCR and keeps one entry per CDR3 protein. The sample includes about 130,000 distinct CDR3 sequences, 85% to 95% of them seen just once. The source material was CD8+ T cells from PBMCs. All receptors come from a human donor with Susac syndrome. Both conserved end residues are part of each CDR3. Each record gives: D gene, clone size, J gene, V gene, CDR3 DNA, CDR3 protein. The D gene is left open where the match is weak. Clone size is stated in some rows and not others, as once, few, many or a class when expanded.

- | - | TRBJ2-7 | TRBV29-1 | TGCAGCGTTGAAGAAGGGACTCCAGAGCAGTACTTC | CSVEEGTPEQYF
- | - | TRBJ1-1 | TRBV7-9 | TGTGCCAGCAGCCCGGGCACGTCTGAAGCTTTCTTT | CASSPGTSEAFF
- | few | TRBJ2-7 | TRBV27 | TGTGCCAGCGGGGGCTACGAGCAGTACTTC | CASGGYEQYF
TRBD2 | - | TRBJ2-3 | TRBV6-4 | TGTGCCAGCAGTACCGGGACTAGCCCCACAGATACGCAGTATTTT | CASSTGTSPTDTQYF
- | - | TRBJ2-7 | TRBV7-9 | TGTGCCAGCAGCGAGGAGCGGTTCTCCTACGAGCAGTACTTC | CASSEERFSYEQYF
TRBD2 | once | TRBJ2-7 | TRBV20-1 | TGCAGTGCTGAGGGCCTGGGAGAGCGGGAGCTGGAGCAGTACTTC | CSAEGLGERELEQYF
TRBD1 | - | TRBJ2-2 | TRBV20-1 | TGCAGTGCCCGGGACAGAAACACCGGGGAGCTGTTTTTT | CSARDRNTGELFF
- | - | TRBJ2-7 | TRBV27 | TGTGCCAGCAGTCGCACGGGGACAGAGCAGTACTTC | CASSRTGTEQYF
- | - | TRBJ2-3 | TRBV29-1 | TGCAGCGTCCGGAACACAGATACGCAGTATTTT | CSVRNTDTQYF
TRBD2 | - | TRBJ2-2 | TRBV4-1 | TGCGCCAGCAGCCCCTATAGCGGGAGGGCCCCCGGGGAGCTGTTTTTT | CASSPYSGRAPGELFF
- | - | TRBJ2-1 | TRBV20-1 | TGCAGTGCTAGTGTCCCCGAACTAGCAGTCCATGAGCAGTTCTTC | CSASVPELAVHEQFF
- | - | TRBJ2-7 | TRBV7-8 | TGTGCCAGCAGCTTAGTTCTCAGTACCTACGAGCAGTACTTC | CASSLVLSTYEQYF
- | - | TRBJ1-2 | TRBV29-1 | TGCAGCGTTGTTGTCGAGCACAGCTATGGCTACACCTTC | CSVVVEHSYGYTF
- | - | TRBJ1-1 | TRBV9 | TGTGCCAGCAGCGTAGGGGGGGGTACGTCGGGTGAAGCTTTCTTT | CASSVGGGTSGEAFF
TRBD1 | - | TRBJ2-6 | TRBV18 | TGTGCCAGCTCACCAGGACAGGCTTACTCTGGGGCCAACGTCCTGACTTTC | CASSPGQAYSGANVLTF
TRBD2 | - | TRBJ2-1 | TRBV11-2 | TGTGCCAGCAGCGGCCATAGCGGGAGAGCTGGCAATGAGCAGTTCTTC | CASSGHSGRAGNEQFF
TRBD1 | once | TRBJ2-5 | TRBV13 | TGTGCCAGCAGCGCGGACAGGGATAGGAAGACCCAGTACTTC | CASSADRDRKTQYF
- | once | TRBJ1-5 | TRBV6-6 | TGTGCCAGCAGATTGTATAGCAATCAGCCCCAGCATTTT | CASRLYSNQPQHF
- | - | TRBJ2-6 | TRBV27 | TGTGCCAGCAGTTTACGTGGCTCTGGGGCCAACGTCCTGACTTTC | CASSLRGSGANVLTF
TRBD1 | once | TRBJ1-2 | TRBV5-1 | TGCGCCAGCAGCTTGGATGACAGGGGAAGGGACTATGGCTACACCTTC | CASSLDDRGRDYGYTF
- | - | TRBJ2-7 | TRBV9 | TGTGCCAGCAGCGGTCACCGGGAGCTCGACGAGCAGTACTTC | CASSGHRELDEQYF
- | - | TRBJ2-7 | TRBV20-1 | TGCAGTGCTAGCAGGGACACCTCCTACGAGCAGTACTTC | CSASRDTSYEQYF
TRBD1 | - | TRBJ2-7 | TRBV19 | TGTGCCAGTAGTATCGGACAGGGGTACTACGAGCAGTACTTC | CASSIGQGYYEQYF
- | - | TRBJ1-5 | TRBV25-1 | TGTGCCAGCAGACAGGCGGACAATCAGCCCCAGCATTTT | CASRQADNQPQHF
- | once | TRBJ1-1 | TRBV29-1 | TGCAGCGTTGAAGTGGGGGGTGCCACTGAAGCTTTCTTT | CSVEVGGATEAFF
TRBD1 | - | TRBJ1-2 | TRBV27 | TGTGCCAGCAGGACGGGACAGGGGGCCCTGGATGGCTACACCTTC | CASRTGQGALDGYTF
TRBD2 | - | TRBJ2-7 | TRBV7-3 | TGTGCCAGCAGCTTAACGGGGGGACTAGCGGACGAGCAGTACTTC | CASSLTGGLADEQYF
- | - | TRBJ1-1 | TRBV5-1 | TGCGCCAGCAGCTTCGCGGGTATGAACACTGAAGCTTTCTTT | CASSFAGMNTEAFF
TRBD1 | - | TRBJ1-2 | TRBV7-9 | TGTGCCAGCAGCTTAGCAGGGACAGCCGAGAACTATGGCTACACCTTC | CASSLAGTAENYGYTF
TRBD2 | - | TRBJ2-7 | TRBV19 | TGTGCCAGTAGTTTCGCTAGCGGGACCTACGAGCAGTACTTC | CASSFASGTYEQYF
TRBD2 | - | TRBJ2-7 | TRBV20-1 | TGCAGTGCAAGGACTAGCGGGAGGGCCTTAGACGAGCAGTACTTC | CSARTSGRALDEQYF
- | - | TRBJ2-1 | TRBV19 | TGTGCCAGTAGTATAGGAGGGGGGCGAATCGAGCAGTTCTTC | CASSIGGGRIEQFF